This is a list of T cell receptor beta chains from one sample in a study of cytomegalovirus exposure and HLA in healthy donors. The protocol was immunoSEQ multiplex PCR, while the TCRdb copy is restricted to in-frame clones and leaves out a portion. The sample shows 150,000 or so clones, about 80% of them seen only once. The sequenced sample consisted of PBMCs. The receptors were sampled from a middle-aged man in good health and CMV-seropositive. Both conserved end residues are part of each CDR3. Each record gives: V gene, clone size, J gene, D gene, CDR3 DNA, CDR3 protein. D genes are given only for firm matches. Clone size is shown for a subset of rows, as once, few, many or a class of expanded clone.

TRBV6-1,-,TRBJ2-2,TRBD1,TGTGCCAGCATATTCGGGACAGGGACGGCCGGGGAGCTGTTTTTT,CASIFGTGTAGELFF
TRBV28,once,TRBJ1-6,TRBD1,TGTGCCAGCAGGGCGGGACAGGGGGGTAATTCACCCCTCCACTTT,CASRAGQGGNSPLHF
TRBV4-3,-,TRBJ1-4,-,TGCGCCAGCAGCTCACAGGCCAGAAATGAAAAACTGTTTTTT,CASSSQARNEKLFF
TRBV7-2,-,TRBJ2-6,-,TGTGCCAGCAGCTCCGCAGGGTCTGGGGCCAACGTCCTGACTTTC,CASSSAGSGANVLTF
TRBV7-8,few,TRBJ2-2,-,TGTGCCAGCTGTGCGGGCCTTAGGGTCGCCGGGGAGCTGTTTTTT,CASCAGLRVAGELFF
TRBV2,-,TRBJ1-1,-,TGTGCCAGCACGCAGGGGCCCACTGAAGCTTTCTTT,CASTQGPTEAFF
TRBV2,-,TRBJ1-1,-,TGTGCCAGCAGTTTACAGGGTATCCCGAACACTGAAGCTTTCTTT,CASSLQGIPNTEAFF
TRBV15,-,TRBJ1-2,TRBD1,TGTGCCACCAGCAGCTTCAGGGGGAAAAACTATGGCTACACCTTC,CATSSFRGKNYGYTF
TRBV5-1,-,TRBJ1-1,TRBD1,TGCGCCAGCAGCGTAGGGACAGGGGACACTGAAGCTTTCTTT,CASSVGTGDTEAFF
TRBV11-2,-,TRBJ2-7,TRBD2,TGTGCCAGCAGCCCCGCCGCTAGCGGGGTGTTATACGAGCAGTACTTC,CASSPAASGVLYEQYF
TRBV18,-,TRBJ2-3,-,TGTGCCACCTCGGGCAGTAGCACAGATACGCAGTATTTT,CATSGSSTDTQYF
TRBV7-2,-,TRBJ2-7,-,TGTGCCAGCAGCCCCAGGGTGGTTAGTGGCGAGCAGTACTTC,CASSPRVVSGEQYF
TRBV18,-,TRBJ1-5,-,TGTGCCAGCTCGGGAGGAATGCTCGATCAGCCCCAGCATTTT,CASSGGMLDQPQHF
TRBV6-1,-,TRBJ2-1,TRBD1,TGTGCCAGCAGTCCTGGACAGGGAACAATAAATGAGCAGTTCTTC,CASSPGQGTINEQFF
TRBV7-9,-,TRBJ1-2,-,TGTGCCAGCAGCTTTCCGGGACTACTCTATGGCTACACCTTC,CASSFPGLLYGYTF
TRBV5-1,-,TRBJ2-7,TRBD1,TGCGCCAGCAGCTTGGCCGGGACAGCATACGAGCAGTACTTC,CASSLAGTAYEQYF
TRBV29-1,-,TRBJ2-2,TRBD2,TGCAGCGTTGACGGGGGGGCTAGGTCCCCCGGGGAGCTGTTTTTT,CSVDGGARSPGELFF
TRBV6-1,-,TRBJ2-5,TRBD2,TGTGCCAGCAGTGAAATTGATGCGGGGGAGGCTGGAGAGACCCAGTACTTC,CASSEIDAGEAGETQYF
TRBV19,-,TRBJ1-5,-,TGTGCCAGTAGTATGGGAGGGGATCAGCCCCAGCATTTT,CASSMGGDQPQHF
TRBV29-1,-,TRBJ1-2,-,TGCAGCGTTGGCGGGTCCCACTATGGCTACACCTTC,CSVGGSHYGYTF
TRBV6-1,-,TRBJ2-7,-,TGTGCCAGCTTTCAGGTCAACTACGAGCAGTACTTC,CASFQVNYEQYF
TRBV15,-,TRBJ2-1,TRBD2,TGTGCCACCAGCATAGCGGGAGCCTACAATGAGCAGTTCTTC,CATSIAGAYNEQFF
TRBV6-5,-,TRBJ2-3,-,TGTGCCAGCAGTTACGCGGGAAAGACAGATACGCAGTATTTT,CASSYAGKTDTQYF
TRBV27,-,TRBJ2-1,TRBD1,TGTGCCAGCAGTTTGAGAGCAGGGGGCTGGAATGAGCAGTTCTTC,CASSLRAGGWNEQFF
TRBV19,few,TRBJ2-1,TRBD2,TGTGCCAGTAGTCGAGCGGGAATTACCAACAATGAGCAGTTCTTC,CASSRAGITNNEQFF
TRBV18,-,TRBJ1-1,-,TGTGCCAGCTCACATTCTCGGACAGCGTGGGGAAACACTGAAGCTTTCTTT,CASSHSRTAWGNTEAFF
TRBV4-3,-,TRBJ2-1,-,TGCGCCAGCAGCCAAGATCGGCGGGACTTATACAATGAGCAGTTCTTC,CASSQDRRDLYNEQFF
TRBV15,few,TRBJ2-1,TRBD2,TGTGCCACCAGCCGTAGCGGGAGGGGGGGGGACGGCAATGAGCAGTTCTTC,CATSRSGRGGDGNEQFF
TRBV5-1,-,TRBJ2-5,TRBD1,TGCGCCAGCCATTCCGCGACAGGGGGATTAGAGACCCAGTACTTC,CASHSATGGLETQYF
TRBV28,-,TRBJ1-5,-,TGTGCCAGCAGTTTACCCTCGGGGGGATGGAATCAGCCCCAGCATTTT,CASSLPSGGWNQPQHF
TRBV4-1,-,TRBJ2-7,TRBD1,TGCGCCAGCAGCCGAGTGGACAGGGGGGACTACGAGCAGTACTTC,CASSRVDRGDYEQYF